The TCR beta chain described here comes from a study of blood T cell repertoires in COVID-19. Study as a whole: Samples representing acute and convalescent COVID-19 were sourced from the United States, Italy and Spain. PBMCs, B-cell-depleted T cells, or T cells were the source of the cDNA or gDNA that made up the material.

In the original analysis: It was from reference gene primer amplification that nucleated cell counts were estimated. Data came from immunoSEQ multiplex PCR; TCRdb stores just in-frame clones and leaves some out. That table supplies the V and J calls and clone size; D and trimming were determined from the DNA. The sample lists about 170,000 clones; around 74% were seen once. This CDR3 region has 18 residues. Trimming cost V 4 bases and J 0 bases; bases outside gene matches: 13. Germline V gene data show CDR1 as SGHNT and CDR2 as YYREEE (reference sequence). This TCR was sampled from a man aged 65 to 79 with acute or convalescent COVID-19. The sample taken for sequencing was peripheral blood. The gene calls are TRBV5-4 and TRBJ2-5; 9 nucleotides match TRBD1. The CDR3 here is CASSPRDRAFLYQETQYF. In nucleotides, the CDR3 is TGTGCCAGCAGCCCGAGGGACAGGGCTTTTCTGTACCAAGAGACCCAGTACTTC.